The 29 T cell receptor beta chains below were found in one sample sequenced in a study of PD-1 blockade in classical Hodgkin lymphoma. All the patients suffered relapse after autologous stem cell transplantation, and brentuximab vedotin exposure differed. The table came from immunoSEQ multiplex PCR; TCRdb's copy has only in-frame clones and leaves some out. The table records about 97,000 clones, roughly 83% of them present only once. The specimen comprised peripheral blood mononuclear cells (PBMCs), sampled at baseline. These receptors were taken from a human donor with classical Hodgkin lymphoma.

This clone has only one observation. The gene calls are TRBV30 and TRBJ2-5, with D perhaps TRBD1 or TRBD2 (5 bases each). The CDR3 totals 13 residues. V lost 3 bases and J 5 bases, leaving 13 bases between the germline ends. Germline lookup yields CDR1 GTSNPN and CDR2 SVGIG (reference sequence). The CDR3 DNA reads as TGTGCCTGGAGCACCGGGACCGGGGAGACCCAGTACTTC. Protein: CAWSTGTGETQYF.

The V call is TRBV7-2, the J call TRBJ2-2; D remains ambiguous. Per germline, CDR1 SGHTA and CDR2 FQGNSA. This CDR3 is built from 12 residues. The V end lost 1 base, the J end lost 6 bases, and 3 bases lay between the germline ends. This CDR3 is CASSLDPGELFF. CDR3 bases: TGTGCCAGCAGCTTAGACCCCGGGGAGCTGTTTTTT.

This chain uses TRBV7-9 with TRBJ1-1, with D possibly matching TRBD1 (6 bases). The CDR3 runs 14 residues. Trimming took 5 bases from V and 3 from J, leaving 13 bases between them. Looked up from germline, CDR1 is SEHNR and CDR2 is FQNEAQ (reference sequence). The CDR3 DNA follows: TGTGCCAGCAGCCTCGCAGGGGCAGACACTGAAGCTTTCTTT. Its translation: CASSLAGADTEAFF.

The chain is built from TRBV14 and TRBJ2-5; D unresolved. Germline CDR1 is SGHDN and CDR2 is FVKESK. The CDR3 is made up of 14 amino acids. The V end was cut by 0 bases, the J end by 5 bases, with 10 bases between. CDR3 region: CASSQDPLPETQYF. The CDR3 DNA sequence: TGTGCCAGCAGCCAAGATCCACTTCCCGAGACCCAGTACTTC.

The rearrangement uses TRBV4-3 and TRBJ2-7, with 8 bases fitting TRBD1. Germline-derived CDR1 and CDR2 are LGHNA and YSLEER. V was pared by 3 bases and J by 6 bases, with 7 bases of the junction left unmatched. There are 14 residues in the CDR3. In nucleotides, the CDR3 is TGCGCCAGCAGCCACGGACAGGGTTTGTCCGAGCAGTACTTC. Translating it yields CASSHGQGLSEQYF.

The rearrangement links TRBV29-1 to TRBJ2-7; possibly TRBD2 for D (5 bases). The V end lost 7 bases, the J end lost 3 bases, and 10 bases lay between the germline ends. The CDR3 has 11 amino acids. Germline CDR1 is SQVTM and CDR2 is ANQGSEA. The CDR3 loop is CSAGGLYEQYF. The CDR3, as DNA: TGCAGCGCCGGAGGCCTCTACGAGCAGTACTTC.

This CDR3 is CASSLPDQPQHF. CDR3 DNA: TGTGCCAGCTCGCTTCCCGATCAGCCCCAGCATTTT. This chain links TRBV18 with TRBJ1-5; D not certain. V was trimmed by 6 bases and J by 5 bases, leaving 8 bases between them. The CDR3 has 12 amino acids. Looked up from germline, CDR1 is KGHSH and CDR2 is LQKENI.

The rearrangement joins TRBV15 to TRBJ2-2; maybe TRBD2 (5 bases). The CDR3 covers 15 residues. Trimming pared 0 bases from V and 7 bases from J, leaving 12 bases between. Germline V gene lookup returns CDR1 LNHNV and CDR2 YYDKDF (reference sequence). The CDR3 is CATSRDGVAGGELFF. As DNA, the CDR3 is TGTGCCACCAGCAGAGATGGCGTTGCGGGCGGGGAGCTGTTTTTT.

J is TRBJ2-3 and V is TRBV28; tentative D call: TRBD2 (6 bases). The CDR3 has 16 residues. In germline, CDR1 is MDHEN, CDR2 SYDVKM. The V and J ends lost 2 bases and 2 bases respectively, with 14 bases between them. CDR3 coding DNA: TGTGCCAGCAGTTTAGATTGGGACTCCTACACAGATACGCAGTATTTT. Protein product: CASSLDWDSYTDTQYF.

This clone was seen only once. The rearrangement links TRBV4-1 to TRBJ2-1, with a possible D match to TRBD2 (5 bases). V was trimmed by 1 base and J by 7 bases, leaving 14 bases between them. The germline CDR1 and CDR2 sequences are MGHRA and YSYEKL. The CDR3 is made up of 15 amino acids. The CDR3 protein is CASSQAGPWENEQFF. DNA of the CDR3: TGCGCCAGCAGCCAAGCCGGGCCCTGGGAGAATGAGCAGTTCTTC.

Here the CDR3 DNA reads TGTGCCAGCCGTGGTCGGGGATTTGACACCGGGGAGCTGTTTTTT. Its translation: CASRGRGFDTGELFF. The chain uses TRBV5-6 and TRBJ2-2, with D possibly matching TRBD2 (5 bases). The CDR3 loop spans 15 amino acids. V lost 7 bases and J lost 3, with 16 bases in between. Germline V CDR1 and CDR2: SGHDT, YYEEEE. The full variable domain, in which reference TRBV5-6 and TRBJ2-2 provide the parts outside the CDR3, is DAGVTQSPTHLIKTRGQQVTLRCSPKSGHDTVSWYQQALGQGPQFIFQYYEEEERQRGNFPDRFSGHQFPNYSSELNVNALLLGDSALYLCASRGRGFDTGELFFGEGSRLTVL.

The rearrangement links TRBV5-1 to TRBJ2-7; no clear D. CDR3 length: 14 amino acids. Germline assignment: CDR1 SGHRS and CDR2 YFSETQ. V lost 3 bases, J lost 7 bases, and 17 bases lay in between. The CDR3 sequence is CASSSPNPDGEQYF. CDR3 bases: TGCGCCAGCAGCTCCCCTAATCCCGACGGTGAGCAGTACTTC.

The chain carries TRBV18 and TRBJ2-6, with D tentatively TRBD1 (5 bases). V lost 1 base and J lost 0, with 13 bases in between. The CDR3 runs to 18 residues. From germline, CDR1 is KGHSH and CDR2 LQKENI. In nucleotides, the CDR3 is TGTGCCAGCTCACCACTGCAGGGTTCCGACTCTGGGGCCAACGTCCTGACTTTC. It translates to CASSPLQGSDSGANVLTF. The variable domain in full, completed from reference TRBV18 and TRBJ2-6, reads NAGVMQNPRHLVRRRGQEARLRCSPMKGHSHVYWYRQLPEEGLKFMVYLQKENIIDESGMPKERFSAEFPKEGPSILRIQQVVRGDSAAYFCASSPLQGSDSGANVLTFGAGSRLTVL.

The chain uses TRBV11-2 and TRBJ2-5, with 7 bases that match TRBD2. V dropped 6 bases and J dropped 3; count of bases not matched to a gene: 7. From germline, CDR1 is SGHAT and CDR2 FQNNGV. The CDR3 is 14 amino acids. The CDR3 bases are TGTGCCAGCAGTAAGCCAGCGGGGAAAGAGACCCAGTACTTC. Amino acid sequence: CASSKPAGKETQYF.

The chain employs TRBV11-3 and TRBJ1-1; the match to TRBD1 covers 9 bases. Germline V CDR1 and CDR2: SGHNT, YENEEA. Losses at the gene ends were 2 bases for V and 6 bases for J; bases not matched to a gene: 7. The CDR3 has 15 residues. CDR3 sequence (DNA): TGTGCCAGCAGCTTAACGACAGGGGGAAAGTCTGAAGCTTTCTTT. Translated, it gives CASSLTTGGKSEAFF.

This clone was detected only a few times. V is TRBV9 and J is TRBJ2-7; TRBD2 matches 9 bases. Germline CDR1 SGDLS, CDR2 YYNGEE. Trimming took 2 bases from V and 3 from J; bases not matched to a gene: 6. This CDR3 comprises 15 residues. The CDR3 nucleotides read TGTGCCAGCAGCGTCGCCGGGACTAGCAGCTACGAGCAGTACTTC. Amino acids: CASSVAGTSSYEQYF.

The rearrangement joins TRBV19 to TRBJ1-2; D unresolved. Per germline, CDR1 LNHDA and CDR2 SQIVND (reference sequence). The CDR3 is made up of 15 amino acids. V was shortened by 3 bases and J by 0 bases, with 11 bases between the two germline ends. The CDR3 here is CASSIGSLTNYGYTF. CDR3 nucleotide sequence: TGTGCCAGTAGTATCGGCAGCCTAACTAACTATGGCTACACCTTC.

The gene calls are TRBV6-1 and TRBJ2-2; TRBD2 agrees at 8 bases. Germline V gene sequence: CDR1 MNHNS, CDR2 SASEGT. V lost 7 bases and J lost 7; bases outside the gene matches: 8. The CDR3 is made up of 14 amino acids. The CDR3 reads CASTGLATVGELFF. The CDR3 DNA follows: TGTGCCAGCACTGGACTAGCTACGGTCGGGGAGCTGTTTTTT.

The chain employs TRBV11-2 and TRBJ2-3; 10 bases agree with TRBD2. There are 14 residues in the CDR3. V was pared by 8 bases and J by 5 bases, with 7 bases of the junction left unmatched. Germline lookup yields CDR1 SGHAT and CDR2 FQNNGV. The CDR3 sequence: CASQASGSVDTQYF. CDR3 nucleotides: TGTGCCAGCCAGGCTAGCGGGAGTGTAGATACGCAGTATTTT.

The V and J genes are TRBV7-9 and TRBJ2-7; 10 bases line up with TRBD2. CDR1 and CDR2 (germline): SEHNR, FQNEAQ (reference sequence). This CDR3 spans 14 amino acids. The V and J ends lost 5 bases and 5 bases, in that order; junction bases with no gene match: 6. The CDR3 DNA reads as TGTGCCAGCAGCGCAAGCGGGGGGGATAACGAGCAGTACTTC. Protein: CASSASGGDNEQYF.

The chain couples TRBV10-1 to TRBJ2-3; D uncertain. The V end lost 7 bases, the J end lost 3 bases, and 17 bases lay between the germline ends. The CDR3 contains 15 residues. In germline, CDR1 is WNHNN, CDR2 SYGVQD (reference sequence). CDR3: CASTPPRAQTDTQYF. As DNA, the CDR3 is TGCGCCAGCACCCCCCCCCGGGCTCAAACAGATACGCAGTATTTT.

CDR3 coding DNA: TGTGCCAGCTCGGGGACAGGGGTAACTGAAGCTTTCTTT. Translated: CASSGTGVTEAFF. The rearrangement uses TRBV2 and TRBJ1-1, with 10 bases lining up with TRBD1. The CDR3 spans 13 residues. Germline loops: CDR1 SNHLY, CDR2 FYNNEI. The ends lost 8 bases at V and 5 bases at J; junction bases unmatched: 5.

This sequence joins TRBV6-6 and TRBJ2-2, with TRBD1 matching over 7 bases. J lost 0 bases, V lost 6 bases, and 4 bases had no gene match. The CDR3 contains 15 residues. Germline CDR1 and CDR2: MNHNY and SVGAGI (reference sequence). CDR3 sequence: CASSWDSTNTGELFF. CDR3 nucleotide sequence: TGTGCCAGCAGCTGGGACAGCACGAACACCGGGGAGCTGTTTTTT.

The V call is TRBV19, the J call TRBJ2-7, with D possibly being TRBD2 (6 bases). Germline loops: CDR1 LNHDA, CDR2 SQIVND (reference sequence). The CDR3 has 12 residues. Trimming took 7 bases from V and 2 from J, leaving 9 bases between them. The CDR3 sequence is CASTSEAYEQYF. As DNA, the CDR3 is TGTGCCAGTACTAGCGAGGCCTACGAGCAGTACTTC.

This sequence joins TRBV27 and TRBJ1-1, with a tentative D call TRBD1 (5 bases). The CDR3 length is 13 residues. Germline V lookup: CDR1 MNHEY, CDR2 SMNVEV (reference sequence). V was clipped by 6 bases and J by 1 base, with 9 bases between them. The CDR3, as DNA: TGTGCCAGCAGACTGGGACGGAACACTGAAGCTTTCTTT. It translates to CASRLGRNTEAFF.

This clone was found a few times. The rearrangement links TRBV5-6 to TRBJ1-2; D not certain. The germline V gene has CDR1 SGHDT and CDR2 YYEEEE. The CDR3 loop spans 15 amino acids. V was pared by 2 bases and J by 0 bases, with 11 bases between. The CDR3 sequence: CASSFIGRTNYGYTF. As DNA, the CDR3 is TGTGCCAGCAGCTTTATAGGGAGGACTAACTATGGCTACACCTTC.

The genes are TRBV5-1 and TRBJ1-6; TRBD1 aligns across 7 bases. The CDR3 extends over 14 amino acids. The germline CDR1 and CDR2 sequences are SGHRS and YFSETQ. V was clipped by 3 bases and J by 8 bases; unmatched bases: 5. The CDR3 DNA is TGCGCCAGCAGCTCCCGGACAGGAGATTCACCCCTCCACTTT. Protein: CASSSRTGDSPLHF.

This clone has a single count. J is TRBJ1-5 and V is TRBV15; 9 nucleotides align to TRBD1. The CDR3 is 16 residues long. Germline trimming cut 5 bases from V and 5 bases from J; bases unmatched to any gene: 10. Germline V gives CDR1 LNHNV, CDR2 YYDKDF (reference sequence). CDR3 residues: CATSPRGQGDYQPQHF. Here the CDR3 DNA reads TGTGCCACCAGCCCCAGGGGACAGGGCGACTATCAGCCCCAGCATTTT.

This clone was observed once. This sequence joins TRBV5-1 and TRBJ1-1; tentatively, D is TRBD1 (6 bases). V lost 2 bases to trimming and J lost 1 base, with 15 bases between them. Germline V gene data show CDR1 as SGHRS and CDR2 as YFSETQ. This CDR3 region has 16 residues. CDR3 region: CASSFVTGTQNTEAFF. The CDR3 DNA reads TGCGCCAGCAGCTTTGTGACCGGGACACAGAACACTGAAGCTTTCTTT.